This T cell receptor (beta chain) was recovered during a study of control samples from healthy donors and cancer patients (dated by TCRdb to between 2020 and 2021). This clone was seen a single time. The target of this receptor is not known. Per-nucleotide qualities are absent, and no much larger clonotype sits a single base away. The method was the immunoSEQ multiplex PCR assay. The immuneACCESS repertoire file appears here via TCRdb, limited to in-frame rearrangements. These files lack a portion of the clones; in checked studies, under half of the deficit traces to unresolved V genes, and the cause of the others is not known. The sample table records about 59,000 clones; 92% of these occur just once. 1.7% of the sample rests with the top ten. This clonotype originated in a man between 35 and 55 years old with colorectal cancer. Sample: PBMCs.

CDR3 loop: CASTIQGFRSNQPQHF. The sequenced DNA: TGTGCCAGTACGATCCAGGGGTTCAGGAGCAATCAGCCCCAGCATTTT. The chain is encoded by TRBV19 joined to TRBJ1-5, and the D gene may be TRBD1, 6 bases matching. Relative to germline, V is 7 bases shorter and J is 1 base shorter, with 17 bases between their ends. The CDR1 and CDR2 encoded by the germline V gene (reference sequence) are LNHDA and SQIVND. The CDR3, cysteine through phenylalanine, is 16 amino acids long. Only the CDR3 DNA stays, 48 bases, in frame from base 1.